This is a list of T cell receptor beta chains from one sample in a study of identical twins. TCRdb redid the calling of the 5' RACE reads with MiXCR, one entry per CDR3 protein. Here the sample spans about 900,000 distinct CDR3 sequences, approximately 13% being singletons. These data were likewise used in another study, on yellow fever vaccine responses in identical twins.

The specimen sequenced was PBMCs. Source of these receptors: a woman aged 18 to 35 in good health. Both conserved end residues are part of each CDR3. D genes are given only for firm matches. Expanded clones are given a class, and other clones once, few, many or no size at all.

j_call clone_size v_call d_call cdr3_aa cdr3_nt
TRBJ2-5 NA TRBV2 NA CASSERGVRTSETQYF TGTGCCAGCAGTGAGAGGGGGGTAAGGACTTCAGAGACCCAGTACTTC
TRBJ2-3 few TRBV11-2 TRBD2 CASSSWLAGEYF TGTGCCAGCAGCTCCTGGCTAGCGGGGGAGTATTTT
TRBJ1-5 NA TRBV20-1 NA CSARSTAQGQPQHF TGCAGTGCTAGATCGACAGCCCAGGGTCAGCCCCAGCATTTT
TRBJ1-3 few TRBV5-1 TRBD1 CASSLGDRGPEGYGNTIYF TGCGCCAGCAGCTTGGGGGACAGGGGGCCTGAAGGTTATGGAAACACCATATATTTT
TRBJ2-3 NA TRBV12-3/TRBV12-4 TRBD2 CASSGLAGAHRSTDTQYF TGTGCCAGCAGTGGACTAGCGGGAGCCCATCGGAGCACAGATACGCAGTATTTT
TRBJ2-3 few TRBV9 TRBD2 CASSPPNSGSSDTQYF TGTGCCAGCAGCCCCCCGAATAGCGGGAGTTCAGATACGCAGTATTTT
TRBJ2-2 NA TRBV12-3/TRBV12-4 NA CASSLRLAWPGELFF TGTGCCAGCAGTCTCCGATTGGCCTGGCCCGGGGAGCTGTTTTTT
TRBJ1-5 few TRBV20-1 TRBD1 CSARGQADFQPQHF TGCAGTGCTAGGGGACAGGCTGACTTTCAGCCCCAGCATTTT
TRBJ2-1 many TRBV7-9 TRBD1 CASSQTGGFYNEQFF TGTGCCAGCAGTCAGACAGGGGGCTTCTACAATGAGCAGTTCTTC
TRBJ2-7 NA TRBV10-3 TRBD2 CAAGGGTSLYEQYF TGTGCCGCGGGAGGGGGGACTTCACTTTACGAGCAGTACTTC
TRBJ2-5 few TRBV5-6 NA CASSKNGAQYF TGTGCCAGCAGCAAAAATGGGGCCCAGTACTTC
TRBJ1-1 few TRBV20-1 NA CSAIWENTEAFF TGCAGTGCTATTTGGGAGAACACTGAAGCTTTCTTT
TRBJ2-1 NA TRBV7-8 NA CASSLTVSYNEQFF TGTGCCAGCAGCTTAACGGTCAGTTACAATGAGCAGTTCTTC
TRBJ2-1 many TRBV5-6 NA CASSLGVMDPLYNEQFF TGTGCCAGCAGCTTGGGGGTCATGGACCCCCTTTACAATGAGCAGTTCTTC
TRBJ2-5 many TRBV13 NA CASSLALGPYQETQYF TGTGCCAGCAGCTTAGCCCTGGGGCCGTACCAAGAGACCCAGTACTTC
TRBJ1-2 NA TRBV7-9 TRBD1 CASSLGTGFFGYTF TGTGCCAGCAGCTTAGGGACAGGGTTTTTTGGCTACACCTTC
TRBJ2-7 NA TRBV12-3/TRBV12-4 TRBD1 CASSNGQGGYEQYF TGTGCCAGCAGCAATGGACAGGGTGGATACGAGCAGTACTTC
TRBJ2-2 NA TRBV12-3/TRBV12-4 NA CASSFADWSGTGELFF TGTGCCAGCAGTTTCGCTGACTGGTCCGGAACCGGGGAGCTGTTTTTT
TRBJ2-3 few TRBV12-3/TRBV12-4 TRBD2 CASSLIGGGTDTQYF TGTGCCAGCAGTTTAATCGGGGGGGGCACAGATACGCAGTATTTT
TRBJ1-2 few TRBV7-9 NA CASSLGGGPPDGYTF TGTGCCAGCAGCTTAGGCGGAGGACCCCCCGATGGCTACACCTTC
TRBJ2-1 few TRBV28 NA CASSTPASYNEQFF TGTGCCAGCAGTACCCCAGCCTCCTACAATGAGCAGTTCTTC
TRBJ2-1 NA TRBV12-3/TRBV12-4 TRBD2 CASSLFSAGDNEQFF TGTGCCAGCAGTTTATTCTCAGCGGGAGACAATGAGCAGTTCTTC
TRBJ1-1 NA TRBV5-1 NA CASSLGQYKTEAFF TGCGCCAGCAGCTTGGGACAGTATAAGACTGAAGCTTTCTTT
TRBJ2-3 few TRBV7-3 NA CASSPGFRDTDTQYF TGTGCCAGCAGCCCAGGGTTTCGGGACACAGATACGCAGTATTTT
TRBJ2-3 NA TRBV29-1 NA CSVVVLVSDTQYF TGCAGCGTTGTGGTATTAGTCTCAGATACGCAGTATTTT
TRBJ2-1 few TRBV10-3 NA CAISDWELYNEQFF TGTGCCATCAGTGACTGGGAACTCTACAATGAGCAGTTCTTC
TRBJ2-1 few TRBV7-8 NA CASSLGTVYSYNEQFF TGTGCCAGCAGCTTAGGAACCGTGTACTCCTACAATGAGCAGTTCTTC
TRBJ1-1 many TRBV15 NA CATSRAGTTRTEAFF TGTGCCACCAGCAGGGCCGGGACCACTCGCACTGAAGCTTTCTTT
TRBJ2-3 NA TRBV3-1 TRBD1 CASSQGGQDRGTQYF TGTGCCAGCAGCCAAGGCGGCCAGGACAGGGGGACGCAGTATTTT
TRBJ2-7 NA TRBV7-9 TRBD2 CASSPRTSQPYEQYF TGTGCCAGCAGCCCCAGGACTAGCCAACCCTACGAGCAGTACTTC
TRBJ2-5 few TRBV10-2 NA CASSDRKTQYF TGCGCCAGCAGTGATAGAAAGACCCAGTACTTC
TRBJ1-4 NA TRBV4-1 TRBD1 CASRTPGQGNEKLFF TGCGCCAGCAGAACACCGGGACAGGGTAATGAAAAACTGTTTTTT
TRBJ2-1 many TRBV5-1 NA CASSGSGQRDYNEQFF TGCGCCAGCAGCGGTTCCGGACAGCGGGACTACAATGAGCAGTTCTTC
TRBJ2-1 NA TRBV20-1 TRBD1 CSAPVGGHEQFF TGCAGTGCTCCTGTAGGGGGCCATGAGCAGTTCTTC
TRBJ1-2 NA TRBV10-3 TRBD1 CAITMTGDGYTF TGTGCCATCACCATGACAGGGGATGGCTACACCTTC
TRBJ2-3 many TRBV5-4 NA CASSLGSSFTDTQYF TGTGCCAGCAGCTTGGGGTCTAGTTTCACAGATACGCAGTATTTT
TRBJ1-2 few TRBV14 TRBD1 CASSQALGQGRDGYTF TGTGCCAGCAGCCAAGCTCTCGGACAGGGAAGGGACGGCTACACCTTC
TRBJ2-1 NA TRBV5-1 TRBD2 CASRKTGTSGSNEQFF TGCGCCAGCAGAAAAACCGGGACTAGCGGGAGTAATGAGCAGTTCTTC
TRBJ2-2 many TRBV12-3/TRBV12-4 TRBD2 CASSFAGGGTGELFF TGTGCCAGCAGTTTCGCGGGAGGGGGCACCGGGGAGCTGTTTTTT
TRBJ2-1 NA TRBV20-1 NA CSATDRTNYNEQFF TGCAGTGCCACTGACAGGACGAACTACAATGAGCAGTTCTTC